This T cell receptor (beta chain) derives from a study of blood T cell repertoires in COVID-19. About the research overall: Collection of acute and convalescent COVID-19 samples took place in the United States, Italy and Spain. PBMCs, B-cell-depleted T cells, or T cells were the source of the cDNA or gDNA that made up the material.

Original data processing: How many nucleated cells were present was estimated from reference gene primer amplification. Sequencing was performed with immunoSEQ multiplex PCR; in TCRdb, only in-frame clones are kept and a portion is missing. The DNA gave D and trimming, while V, J and clone size come from that table. The sample records approximately 260,000 clones, approximately 90% being singletons. The CDR3 runs 15 residues. V was cut by 4 bases and J by 2 bases, with 13 bases left in between. CDR1 and CDR2 from the germline V gene are SGDLS and YYNGEE. The receptor was derived from a woman in her forties with acute or convalescent COVID-19. Specimen: peripheral blood. The V and J genes are TRBV9 and TRBJ1-5; D remains ambiguous. CDR3 sequence: CASSPGFLGNQPQHF. In nucleotides, the CDR3 is TGTGCCAGCAGCCCAGGTTTTTTGGGCAATCAGCCCCAGCATTTT.